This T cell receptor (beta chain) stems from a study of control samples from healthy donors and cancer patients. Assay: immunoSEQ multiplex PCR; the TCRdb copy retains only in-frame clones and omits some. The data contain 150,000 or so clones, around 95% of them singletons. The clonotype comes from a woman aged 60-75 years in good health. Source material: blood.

CDR3 sequence: CASSIGVTSFGEQFF. For the CDR3, the DNA is TGTGCCAGTAGTATAGGGGTGACTTCTTTCGGTGAGCAGTTCTTC. This chain connects TRBV19 to TRBJ2-1, with D unresolved. The length of the CDR3 is 15 residues. The germline V gene has CDR1 LNHDA and CDR2 SQIVND (reference sequence). V lost 1 base to trimming and J lost 9 bases, with 16 bases between them.